These T cell receptor beta chains were read from a single sample in a study of a mutant IDH1 vaccine in newly diagnosed glioma. Clones were sequenced by immunoSEQ multiplex PCR, and TCRdb holds only the in-frame ones, with some missing. The top ten hold roughly 2.1% of the sample, which has roughly 57,000 clones, roughly 90% seen once. For these TCRs, the target antigens are not known. The sample here was PBMCs, taken from a glioma patient whose treatment included an IDH1 peptide vaccine. These TCRs come from a middle-aged man with glioma. Both conserved end residues are part of each CDR3. A D gene is named only where the DNA matches it firmly. Clone size is shown for a subset of rows, as once, few, many or a class of expanded clone.

size,V,J,D,CDR3,DNA
.,TRBV19,TRBJ2-2,TRBD2,CASSIAGGTGELFF,TGTGCCAGTAGTATAGCGGGAGGCACCGGGGAGCTGTTTTTT
.,TRBV5-4,TRBJ1-6,TRBD1,CASSFPGQGNSPLHF,TGTGCCAGCAGCTTCCCGGGACAGGGTAATTCACCCCTCCACTTT
.,TRBV29-1,TRBJ2-7,.,CSVEEGPGVREQYF,TGCAGCGTTGAAGAAGGACCCGGCGTAAGGGAGCAGTACTTC
.,TRBV21-1,TRBJ2-7,.,CASSKFFWVHVTNYEQYF,TGTGCCAGCAGCAAATTTTTTTGGGTTCATGTAACGAACTACGAGCAGTACTTC
once,TRBV4-1,TRBJ1-5,.,CASSQDWAGFQPQHF,TGCGCCAGCAGCCAAGATTGGGCAGGGTTTCAGCCCCAGCATTTT
.,TRBV7-2,TRBJ2-3,.,CASSLVGFTDTQYF,TGTGCCAGCAGCTTAGTCGGCTTTACAGATACGCAGTATTTT
.,TRBV6-4,TRBJ2-5,TRBD1,CASSPQAGQGETQYF,TGTGCCAGCAGTCCGCAGGCGGGACAGGGGGAGACCCAGTACTTC
.,TRBV4-2,TRBJ2-7,TRBD2,CASSQAPGGSYEQYF,TGTGCCAGCAGCCAAGCCCCGGGAGGGTCCTACGAGCAGTACTTC
.,TRBV2,TRBJ2-3,TRBD2,CASSEVGTSGSDTQYF,TGTGCCAGCAGTGAAGTTGGGACTAGCGGGAGTGATACGCAGTATTTT
.,TRBV6-5,TRBJ1-4,.,CASKGGVAEKLFF,TGTGCCAGCAAGGGGGGAGTAGCTGAAAAACTGTTTTTT
.,TRBV19,TRBJ2-2,TRBD2,CASSPHGSGRLNTGELFF,TGTGCCAGTAGTCCCCACGGAAGCGGGAGGCTTAACACCGGGGAGCTGTTTTTT
.,TRBV21-1,TRBJ2-3,.,CASSKETVTDTQYF,TGTGCCAGCAGCAAGGAGACAGTCACAGATACGCAGTATTTT
.,TRBV6-5,TRBJ1-4,TRBD1,CASSYDRGREKLFF,TGTGCCAGCAGCTATGACAGGGGGCGTGAAAAACTGTTTTTT
few,TRBV28,TRBJ2-5,TRBD1,CASSLLGQGTQETQYF,TGTGCCAGCAGTTTATTGGGACAGGGGACCCAAGAGACCCAGTACTTC
.,TRBV6-5,TRBJ1-1,.,CASSGTRLNTEAFF,TGTGCCAGCAGCGGAACCAGGCTTAACACTGAAGCTTTCTTT
once,TRBV5-1,TRBJ2-3,.,CASSLDRVRTDTQYF,TGCGCCAGCAGCTTGGACAGGGTGAGAACAGATACGCAGTATTTT
.,TRBV30,TRBJ1-6,.,CAWSSLSDSPLHF,TGTGCCTGGTCTTCTTTGTCCGATTCACCCCTCCACTTT
.,TRBV5-1,TRBJ2-2,.,CASSFGPIENTGELFF,TGCGCCAGCAGCTTTGGACCAATAGAGAACACCGGGGAGCTGTTTTTT
.,TRBV5-1,TRBJ2-7,TRBD1,CASSPRGVSTGQGLSSYEQYF,TGCGCCAGCAGCCCAAGAGGGGTGTCTACGGGACAGGGGTTGAGCTCCTACGAGCAGTACTTC
.,TRBV27,TRBJ2-1,TRBD2,CASSLTSGSISEQFF,TGTGCCAGCAGTTTGACTAGCGGGAGTATCAGTGAGCAGTTCTTC
.,TRBV6-1,TRBJ2-1,TRBD1,CASSERQGIDEQFF,TGTGCCAGCAGTGAACGACAGGGGATCGATGAGCAGTTCTTC
.,TRBV19,TRBJ1-4,TRBD1,CASSRDRVGEKLFF,TGTGCCAGTAGTAGGGACAGGGTGGGCGAAAAACTGTTTTTT
once,TRBV9,TRBJ2-3,.,CASSYGLAFTDTQYF,TGTGCCAGCAGCTACGGGCTAGCGTTCACAGATACGCAGTATTTT
.,TRBV5-4,TRBJ2-1,.,CASSLVGGVPYNEQFF,TGTGCCAGCAGCTTGGTAGGGGGGGTCCCCTACAATGAGCAGTTCTTC
once,TRBV5-4,TRBJ2-7,TRBD1,CASSLRDREAYEQYF,TGTGCCAGCAGCCTCCGGGACAGGGAGGCCTACGAGCAGTACTTC
once,TRBV19,TRBJ1-2,.,CASRDTNNYGYTF,TGTGCCAGTAGGGACACCAATAACTATGGCTACACCTTC
.,TRBV7-2,TRBJ2-2,TRBD2,CASSLVGLAGTNTGELFF,TGTGCCAGCAGCTTAGTAGGCCTAGCGGGGACGAACACCGGGGAGCTGTTTTTT
.,TRBV18,TRBJ1-2,.,CASSPPLTGARYYGYTF,TGTGCCAGCTCACCACCGTTAACAGGTGCTAGATACTATGGCTACACCTTC
.,TRBV5-1,TRBJ2-1,.,CASSLDTGTYNEQFF,TGCGCCAGCAGCTTGGACACCGGGACCTACAATGAGCAGTTCTTC
.,TRBV5-1,TRBJ2-5,TRBD1,CASSTAPGQGGEETQYF,TGCGCCAGCAGCACAGCCCCGGGACAGGGTGGGGAAGAGACCCAGTACTTC
.,TRBV19,TRBJ1-5,TRBD1,CASSRTGDSNQPQHF,TGTGCCAGTAGTCGGACAGGGGATAGCAATCAGCCCCAGCATTTT
.,TRBV27,TRBJ2-1,TRBD1,CASSPIYRGSSYNEQFF,TGTGCCAGCAGCCCGATCTACAGGGGAAGCTCCTACAATGAGCAGTTCTTC